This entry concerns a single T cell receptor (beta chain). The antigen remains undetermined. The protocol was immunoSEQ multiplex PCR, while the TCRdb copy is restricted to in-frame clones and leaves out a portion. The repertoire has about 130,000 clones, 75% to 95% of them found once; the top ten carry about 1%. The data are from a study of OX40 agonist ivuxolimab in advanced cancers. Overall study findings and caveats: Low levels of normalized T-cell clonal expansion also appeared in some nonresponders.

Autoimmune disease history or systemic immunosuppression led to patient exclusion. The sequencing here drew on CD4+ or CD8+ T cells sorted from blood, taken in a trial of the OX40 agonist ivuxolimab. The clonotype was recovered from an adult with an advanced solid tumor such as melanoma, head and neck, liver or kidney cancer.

This chain's CDR3 is CASAASNTGELFF. As DNA, the CDR3 is TGTGCCAGCGCGGCCAGTAACACCGGGGAGCTGTTTTTT. The rearrangement joins TRBV25-1 to TRBJ2-2; D is undetermined. The V end was cut by 8 bases, the J end by 2 bases, with 9 bases between. Per the germline V gene, CDR1 is MGHDK and CDR2 is SYGVNS. The CDR3 is 13 amino acids.